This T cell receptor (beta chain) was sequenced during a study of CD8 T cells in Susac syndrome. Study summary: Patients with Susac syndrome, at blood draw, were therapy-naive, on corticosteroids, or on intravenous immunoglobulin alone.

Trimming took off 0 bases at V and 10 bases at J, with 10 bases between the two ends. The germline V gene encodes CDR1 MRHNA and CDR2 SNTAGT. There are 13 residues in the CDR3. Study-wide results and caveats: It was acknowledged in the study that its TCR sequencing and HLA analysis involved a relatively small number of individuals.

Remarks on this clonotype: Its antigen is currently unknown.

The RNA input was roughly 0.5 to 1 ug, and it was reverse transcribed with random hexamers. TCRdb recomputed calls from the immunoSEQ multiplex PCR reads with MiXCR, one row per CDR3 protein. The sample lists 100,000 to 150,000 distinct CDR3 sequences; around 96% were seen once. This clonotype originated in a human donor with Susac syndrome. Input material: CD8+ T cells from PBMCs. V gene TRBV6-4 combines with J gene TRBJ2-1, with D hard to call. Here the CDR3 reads CASSDSPSGEQFF. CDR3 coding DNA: TGTGCCAGCAGTGACTCCCCGTCCGGGGAGCAGTTCTTC.